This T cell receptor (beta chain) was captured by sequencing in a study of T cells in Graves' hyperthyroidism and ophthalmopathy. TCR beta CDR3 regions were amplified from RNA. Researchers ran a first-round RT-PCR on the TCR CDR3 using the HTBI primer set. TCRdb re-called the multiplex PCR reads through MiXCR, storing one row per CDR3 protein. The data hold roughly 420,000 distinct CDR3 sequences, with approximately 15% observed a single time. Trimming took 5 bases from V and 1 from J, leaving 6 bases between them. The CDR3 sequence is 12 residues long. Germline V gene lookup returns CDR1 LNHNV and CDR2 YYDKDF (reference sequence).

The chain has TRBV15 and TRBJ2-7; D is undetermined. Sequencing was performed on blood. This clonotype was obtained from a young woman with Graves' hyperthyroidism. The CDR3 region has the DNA TGTGCCACCAGCCACGAGTCCTACGAGCAGTACTTC. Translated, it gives CATSHESYEQYF.